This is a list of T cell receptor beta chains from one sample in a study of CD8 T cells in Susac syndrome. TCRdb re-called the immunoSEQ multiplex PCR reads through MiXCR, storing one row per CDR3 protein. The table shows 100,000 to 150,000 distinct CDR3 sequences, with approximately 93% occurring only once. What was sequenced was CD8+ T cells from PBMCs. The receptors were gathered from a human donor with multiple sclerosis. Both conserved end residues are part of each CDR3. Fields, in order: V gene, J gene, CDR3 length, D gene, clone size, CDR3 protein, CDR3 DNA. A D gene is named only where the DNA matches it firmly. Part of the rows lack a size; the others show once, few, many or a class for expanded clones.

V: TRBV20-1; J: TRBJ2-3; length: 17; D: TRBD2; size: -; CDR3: CSARGREGPASTDTQYF; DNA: TGCAGTGCTAGAGGGCGGGAGGGTCCAGCTAGCACAGATACGCAGTATTTT
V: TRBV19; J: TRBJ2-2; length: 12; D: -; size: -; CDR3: CASSMGTGELFF; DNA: TGTGCCAGTAGTATGGGTACCGGGGAGCTGTTTTTT
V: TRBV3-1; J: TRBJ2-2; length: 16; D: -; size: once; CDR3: CASSQLRLRGDRELFF; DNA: TGTGCCAGCAGCCAATTGAGACTGCGAGGAGACCGGGAGCTGTTTTTT
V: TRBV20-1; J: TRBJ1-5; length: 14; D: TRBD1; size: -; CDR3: CSAHQGDSNQPQHF; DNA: TGCAGTGCTCATCAGGGGGATAGCAATCAGCCCCAGCATTTT
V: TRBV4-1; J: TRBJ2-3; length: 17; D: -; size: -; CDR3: CASSQEGVGGRTDTQYF; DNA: TGCGCCAGCAGCCAAGAAGGAGTGGGGGGCCGCACAGATACGCAGTATTTT
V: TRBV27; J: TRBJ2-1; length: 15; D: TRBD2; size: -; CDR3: CASSSSGNSYNEQFF; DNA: TGTGCCAGCAGTTCTAGCGGTAATTCCTACAATGAGCAGTTCTTC
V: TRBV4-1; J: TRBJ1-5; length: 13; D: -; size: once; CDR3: CASSQDQGQPQHF; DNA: TGCGCCAGCAGCCAAGATCAGGGTCAGCCCCAGCATTTT
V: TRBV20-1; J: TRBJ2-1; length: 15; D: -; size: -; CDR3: CSARDMGASDNEQFF; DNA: TGCAGTGCTAGAGATATGGGGGCTAGTGACAATGAGCAGTTCTTC
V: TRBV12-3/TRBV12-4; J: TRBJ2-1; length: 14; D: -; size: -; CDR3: CASSLVKSYNEQFF; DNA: TGTGCCAGCAGTTTAGTGAAATCCTACAATGAGCAGTTCTTC
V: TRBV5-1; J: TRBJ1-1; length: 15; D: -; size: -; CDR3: CASSPLYLRNTEAFF; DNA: TGCGCCAGCAGCCCACTTTATCTGCGGAACACTGAAGCTTTCTTT
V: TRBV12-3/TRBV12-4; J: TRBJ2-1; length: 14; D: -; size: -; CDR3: CASIPKAGINEQFF; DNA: TGTGCCAGCATTCCCAAGGCAGGGATTAATGAGCAGTTCTTC
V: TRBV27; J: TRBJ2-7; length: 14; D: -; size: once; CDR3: CASSFWGNSYEQYF; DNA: TGTGCCAGCAGTTTCTGGGGGAACTCCTACGAGCAGTACTTC
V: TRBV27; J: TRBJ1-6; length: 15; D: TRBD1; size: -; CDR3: CASSFGTGGKSPLHF; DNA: TGTGCCAGCAGTTTTGGGACAGGGGGCAAGTCACCCCTCCACTTT
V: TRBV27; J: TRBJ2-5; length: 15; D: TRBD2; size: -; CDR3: CASSLGGGVQETQYF; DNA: TGTGCCAGCAGTCTCGGCGGGGGGGTACAAGAGACCCAGTACTTC
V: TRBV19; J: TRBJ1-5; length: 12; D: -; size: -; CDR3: CASKQGGQPQHF; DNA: TGTGCCAGTAAACAGGGTGGTCAGCCCCAGCATTTT
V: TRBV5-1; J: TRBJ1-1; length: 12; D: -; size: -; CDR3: CASRAGGAEAFF; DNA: TGCGCCAGCAGAGCGGGGGGAGCTGAAGCTTTCTTT
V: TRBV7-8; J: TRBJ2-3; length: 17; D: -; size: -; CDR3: CASSPRGSLASTDTQYF; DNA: TGTGCCAGCAGCCCTAGGGGTTCCCTCGCCAGCACAGATACGCAGTATTTT
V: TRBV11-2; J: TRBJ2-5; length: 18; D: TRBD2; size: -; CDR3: CASSLGPFAGGDPETQYF; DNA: TGTGCCAGCAGCTTAGGGCCCTTTGCGGGAGGAGACCCAGAGACCCAGTACTTC
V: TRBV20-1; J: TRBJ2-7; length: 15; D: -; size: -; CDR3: CSARDDRDTNYEQYF; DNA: TGCAGTGCTAGAGACGACCGGGACACCAACTACGAGCAGTACTTC
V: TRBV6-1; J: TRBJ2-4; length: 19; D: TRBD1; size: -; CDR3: CASSERTGGYKSDKNIQYF; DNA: TGTGCCAGCAGTGAAAGGACAGGGGGCTACAAGTCGGACAAAAACATTCAGTACTTC
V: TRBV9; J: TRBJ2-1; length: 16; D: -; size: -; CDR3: CASSRGREPSYNEQFF; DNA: TGTGCCAGCAGCCGGGGGCGGGAGCCCTCCTACAATGAGCAGTTCTTC
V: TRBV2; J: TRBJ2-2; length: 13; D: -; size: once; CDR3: CASKGSNTGELFF; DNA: TGTGCCAGCAAGGGGTCGAACACCGGGGAGCTGTTTTTT
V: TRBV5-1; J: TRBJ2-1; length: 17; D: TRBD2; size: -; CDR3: CASRGTSGRTSYNEQFF; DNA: TGCGCCAGCAGGGGGACTAGCGGGAGGACCTCCTACAATGAGCAGTTCTTC
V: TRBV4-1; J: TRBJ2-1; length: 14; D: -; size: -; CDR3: CASSHYTGYNEQFF; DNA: TGCGCCAGCAGCCATTACACTGGTTACAATGAGCAGTTCTTC
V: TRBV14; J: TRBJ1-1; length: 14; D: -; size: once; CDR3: CASSPDSLNTEAFF; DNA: TGTGCCAGCAGCCCGGACAGCTTGAACACTGAAGCTTTCTTT
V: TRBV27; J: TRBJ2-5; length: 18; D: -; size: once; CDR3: CASSLWASTGASRETQYF; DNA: TGTGCCAGCAGTTTATGGGCATCGACGGGGGCTTCGCGAGAGACCCAGTACTTC
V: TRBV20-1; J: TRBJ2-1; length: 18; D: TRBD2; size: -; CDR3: CSARAIKAGGRLYNEQFF; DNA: TGCAGTGCTAGAGCTATAAAGGCGGGGGGCCGACTCTACAATGAGCAGTTCTTC
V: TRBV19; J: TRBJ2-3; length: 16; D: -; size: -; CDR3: CASSKMGIHGTDTQYF; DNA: TGTGCCAGTAGTAAGATGGGGATTCACGGCACAGATACGCAGTATTTT
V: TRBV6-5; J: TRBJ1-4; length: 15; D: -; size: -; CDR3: CASSYHANTNEKLFF; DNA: TGTGCCAGCAGTTACCATGCTAATACTAATGAAAAACTGTTTTTT
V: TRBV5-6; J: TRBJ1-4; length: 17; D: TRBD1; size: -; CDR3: CASSSPPDRGLSEKLFF; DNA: TGTGCCAGCAGCTCTCCTCCGGACAGGGGGTTAAGTGAAAAACTGTTTTTT
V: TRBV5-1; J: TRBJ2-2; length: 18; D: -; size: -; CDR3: CASSHPGPGTLNTGELFF; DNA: TGCGCCAGCAGCCACCCAGGGCCCGGGACCTTAAACACCGGGGAGCTGTTTTTT